This T cell receptor (beta chain) was captured in a study of blood T cell repertoires in COVID-19. Study-wide background: PBMCs, B-cell-depleted T cells, or T cells provided the cDNA or gDNA that made up the material.

TCRdb keeps only in-frame clones here, not all; method: immunoSEQ multiplex PCR. The sample holds roughly 250,000 clones, about 88% seen once. The TCR sequence derives from a woman aged 40 to 50 who had recovered from COVID-19. The sequencing sample was made of peripheral blood.

The chain's CDR3 is CASSQVLTSGRNQETQYF. DNA of the CDR3: TGTGCCAGCAGCCAAGTCCTGACTAGCGGGAGGAACCAAGAGACCCAGTACTTC. This rearrangement joins TRBV3-1 (or the pseudogene TRBV3-2) to TRBJ2-5, with TRBD2 identical over 13 bases. The V segment lost 1 base and the J segment 0 bases; nucleotides outside the gene matches: 5. Germline V gene sequence: CDR1 LGHDT, CDR2 YNNKEL (reference sequence). The CDR3 is made up of 18 amino acids.